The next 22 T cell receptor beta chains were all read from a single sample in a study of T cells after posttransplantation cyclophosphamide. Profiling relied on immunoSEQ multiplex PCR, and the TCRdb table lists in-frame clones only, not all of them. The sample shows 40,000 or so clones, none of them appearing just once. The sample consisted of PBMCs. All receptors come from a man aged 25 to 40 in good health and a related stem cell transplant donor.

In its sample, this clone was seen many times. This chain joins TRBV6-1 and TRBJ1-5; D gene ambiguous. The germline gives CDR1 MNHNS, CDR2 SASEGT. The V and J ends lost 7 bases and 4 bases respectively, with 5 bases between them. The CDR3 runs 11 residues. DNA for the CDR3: TGTGCCAGCAACTCGAATCAGCCCCAGCATTTT. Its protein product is CASNSNQPQHF.

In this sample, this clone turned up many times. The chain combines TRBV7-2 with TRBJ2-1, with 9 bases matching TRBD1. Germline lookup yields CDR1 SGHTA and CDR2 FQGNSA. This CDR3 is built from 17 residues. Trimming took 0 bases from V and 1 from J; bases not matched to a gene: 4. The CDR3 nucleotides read TGTGCCAGCAGCTTAGCAACGACAGGGGGGTCCTACAATGAGCAGTTCTTC. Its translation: CASSLATTGGSYNEQFF.

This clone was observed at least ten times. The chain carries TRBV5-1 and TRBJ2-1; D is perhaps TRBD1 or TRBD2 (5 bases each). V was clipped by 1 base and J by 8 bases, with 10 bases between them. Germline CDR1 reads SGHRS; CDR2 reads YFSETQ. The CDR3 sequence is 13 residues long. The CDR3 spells CASSLLGEHEQFF. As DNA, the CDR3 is TGCGCCAGCAGCTTGTTAGGGGAGCATGAGCAGTTCTTC. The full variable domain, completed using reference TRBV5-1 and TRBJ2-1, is KAGVTQTPRYLIKTRGQQVTLSCSPISGHRSVSWYQQTPGQGLQFLFEYFSETQRNKGNFPGRFSGRQFSNSRSEMNVSTLELGDSALYLCASSLLGEHEQFFGPGTRLTVL.

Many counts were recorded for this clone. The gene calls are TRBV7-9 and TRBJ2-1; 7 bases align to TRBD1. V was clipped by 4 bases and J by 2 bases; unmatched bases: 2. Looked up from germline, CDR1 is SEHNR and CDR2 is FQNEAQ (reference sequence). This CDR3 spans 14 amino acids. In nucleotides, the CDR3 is TGTGCCAGCAGCTCGGGACAGCCCTACAATGAGCAGTTCTTC. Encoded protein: CASSSGQPYNEQFF.

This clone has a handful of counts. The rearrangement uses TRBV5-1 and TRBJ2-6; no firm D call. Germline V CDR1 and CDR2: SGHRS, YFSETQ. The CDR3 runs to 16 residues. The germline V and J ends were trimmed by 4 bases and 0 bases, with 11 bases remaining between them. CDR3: CASSHSSASGANVLTF. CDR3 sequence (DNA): TGCGCCAGCAGCCATAGTAGTGCCTCTGGGGCCAACGTCCTGACTTTC.

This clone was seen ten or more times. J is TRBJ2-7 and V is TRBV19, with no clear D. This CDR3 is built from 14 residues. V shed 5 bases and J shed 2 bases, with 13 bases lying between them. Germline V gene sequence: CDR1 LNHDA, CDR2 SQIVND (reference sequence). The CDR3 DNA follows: TGTGCCAGTAGTGCTTCGGTTGGGCCCTACGAGCAGTACTTC. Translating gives CASSASVGPYEQYF. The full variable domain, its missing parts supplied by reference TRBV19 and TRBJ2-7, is DGGITQSPKYLFRKEGQNVTLSCEQNLNHDAMYWYRQDPGQGLRLIYYSQIVNDFQKGDIAEGYSVSREKKESFPLTVTSAQKNPTAFYLCASSASVGPYEQYFGPGTRLTVT.

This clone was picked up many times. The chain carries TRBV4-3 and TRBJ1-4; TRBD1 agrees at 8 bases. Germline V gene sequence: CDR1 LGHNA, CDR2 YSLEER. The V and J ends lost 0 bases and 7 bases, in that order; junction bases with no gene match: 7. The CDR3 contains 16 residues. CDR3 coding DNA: TGCGCCAGCAGCCAAGATAACGGACAGGGAGGTGAAAAACTGTTTTTT. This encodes CASSQDNGQGGEKLFF.

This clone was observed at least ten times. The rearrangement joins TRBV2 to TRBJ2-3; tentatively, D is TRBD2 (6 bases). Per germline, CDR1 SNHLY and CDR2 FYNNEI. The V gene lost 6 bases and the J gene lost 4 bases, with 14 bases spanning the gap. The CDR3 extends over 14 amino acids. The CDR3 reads CASRRLVSPDTQYF. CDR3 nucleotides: TGTGCCAGCAGACGACTAGTTTCTCCAGATACGCAGTATTTT.

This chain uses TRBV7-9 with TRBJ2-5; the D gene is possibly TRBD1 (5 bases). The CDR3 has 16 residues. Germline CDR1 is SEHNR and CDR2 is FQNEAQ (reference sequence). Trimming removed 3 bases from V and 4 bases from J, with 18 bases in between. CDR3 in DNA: TGTGCCAGCAGCTTTACCATGAAGGGGTCGAGAGAGACCCAGTACTTC. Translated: CASSFTMKGSRETQYF.

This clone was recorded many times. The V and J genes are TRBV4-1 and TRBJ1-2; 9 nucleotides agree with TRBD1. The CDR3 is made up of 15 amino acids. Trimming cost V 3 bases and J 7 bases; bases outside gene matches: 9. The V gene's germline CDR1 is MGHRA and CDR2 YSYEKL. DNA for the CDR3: TGCGCCAGCAGCCAGCTCCGGGACAGGGCGGCTGGCTACACCTTC. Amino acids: CASSQLRDRAAGYTF.

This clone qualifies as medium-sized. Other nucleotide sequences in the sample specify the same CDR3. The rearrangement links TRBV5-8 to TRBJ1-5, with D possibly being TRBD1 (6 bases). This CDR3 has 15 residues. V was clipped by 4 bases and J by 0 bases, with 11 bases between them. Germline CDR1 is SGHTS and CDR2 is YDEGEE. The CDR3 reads CASSLQGYSNQPQHF. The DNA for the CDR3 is TGTGCCAGCAGCCTACAGGGATATAGCAATCAGCCCCAGCATTTT.

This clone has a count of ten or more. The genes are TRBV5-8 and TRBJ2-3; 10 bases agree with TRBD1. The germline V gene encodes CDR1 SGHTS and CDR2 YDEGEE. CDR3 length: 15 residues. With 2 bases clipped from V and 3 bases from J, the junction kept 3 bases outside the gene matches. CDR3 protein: CASSFGTGDTDTQYF. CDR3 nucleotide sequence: TGTGCCAGCAGCTTCGGGACAGGGGATACAGATACGCAGTATTTT.

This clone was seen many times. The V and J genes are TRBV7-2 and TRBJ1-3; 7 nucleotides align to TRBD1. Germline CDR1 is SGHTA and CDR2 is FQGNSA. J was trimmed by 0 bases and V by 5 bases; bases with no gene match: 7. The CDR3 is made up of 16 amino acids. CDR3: CASSKPRQGSGNTIYF. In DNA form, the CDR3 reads TGTGCCAGCAGCAAGCCGCGACAGGGCTCTGGAAACACCATATATTTT.

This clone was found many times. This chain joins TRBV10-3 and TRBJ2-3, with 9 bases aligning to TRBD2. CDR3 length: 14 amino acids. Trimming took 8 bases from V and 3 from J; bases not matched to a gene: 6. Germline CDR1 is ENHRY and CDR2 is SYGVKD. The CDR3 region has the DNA TGTGCCATCGCGGCGGGGGGGCGTACAGATACGCAGTATTTT. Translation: CAIAAGGRTDTQYF.

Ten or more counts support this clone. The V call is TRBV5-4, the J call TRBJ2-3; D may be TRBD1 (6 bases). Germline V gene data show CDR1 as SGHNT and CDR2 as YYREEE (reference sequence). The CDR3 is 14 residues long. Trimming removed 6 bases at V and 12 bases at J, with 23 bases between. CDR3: CASIPGAGATRQYF. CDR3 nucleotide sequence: TGTGCCAGCATCCCAGGGGCAGGCGCGACCCGACAGTATTTT. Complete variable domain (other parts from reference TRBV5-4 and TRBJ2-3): ETGVTQSPTHLIKTRGQQVTLRCSSQSGHNTVSWYQQALGQGPQFIFQYYREEENGRGNFPPRFSGLQFPNYSSELNVNALELDDSALYLCASIPGAGATRQYFGPGTRLTVL.

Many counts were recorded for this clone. The DNA for the CDR3 is TGTGCCAGCAGCCCCGCTCGACAGTCTAGCAATCAGCCCCAGCATTTT. This gives the protein CASSPARQSSNQPQHF. V is TRBV6-2 or TRBV6-3 and J is TRBJ1-5; TRBD1 might be the D (5 bases). This CDR3 is 16 amino acids long. Per the germline V gene, CDR1 is MNHEY and CDR2 is SVGEGT. Trimming pared 6 bases from V and 0 bases from J, leaving 15 bases between.

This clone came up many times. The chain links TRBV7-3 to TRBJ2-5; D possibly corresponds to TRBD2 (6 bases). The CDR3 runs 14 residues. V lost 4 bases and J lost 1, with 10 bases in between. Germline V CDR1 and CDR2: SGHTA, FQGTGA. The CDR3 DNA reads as TGTGCCAGCAGCTCAGGCGGGGCCCAAGAGACCCAGTACTTC. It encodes CASSSGGAQETQYF. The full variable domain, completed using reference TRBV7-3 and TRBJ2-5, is GAGVSQTPSNKVTEKGKYVELRCDPISGHTALYWYRQSLGQGPEFLIYFQGTGAADDSGLPNDRFFAVRPEGSVSTLKIQRTERGDSAVYLCASSSGGAQETQYFGPGTRLLVL.

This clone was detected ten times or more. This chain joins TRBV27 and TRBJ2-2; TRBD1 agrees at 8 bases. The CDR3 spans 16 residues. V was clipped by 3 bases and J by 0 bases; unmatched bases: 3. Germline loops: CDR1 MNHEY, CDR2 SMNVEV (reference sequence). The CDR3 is CASSLLQGANTGELFF. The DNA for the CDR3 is TGTGCCAGCAGTTTGTTACAGGGGGCGAACACCGGGGAGCTGTTTTTT.

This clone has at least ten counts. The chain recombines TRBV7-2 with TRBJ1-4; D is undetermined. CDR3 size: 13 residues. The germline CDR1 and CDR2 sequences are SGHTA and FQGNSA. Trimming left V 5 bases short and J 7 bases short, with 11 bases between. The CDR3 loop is CASSLGRFEKLFF. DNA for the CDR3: TGTGCCAGCAGCCTTGGCCGTTTTGAAAAACTGTTTTTT.

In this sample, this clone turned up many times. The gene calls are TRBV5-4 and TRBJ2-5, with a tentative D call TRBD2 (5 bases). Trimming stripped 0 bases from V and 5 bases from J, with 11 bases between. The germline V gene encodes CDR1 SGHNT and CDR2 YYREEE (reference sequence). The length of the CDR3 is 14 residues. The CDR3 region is CASSLDPTGETQYF. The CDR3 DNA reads TGTGCCAGCAGCTTGGACCCGACGGGGGAGACCCAGTACTTC.

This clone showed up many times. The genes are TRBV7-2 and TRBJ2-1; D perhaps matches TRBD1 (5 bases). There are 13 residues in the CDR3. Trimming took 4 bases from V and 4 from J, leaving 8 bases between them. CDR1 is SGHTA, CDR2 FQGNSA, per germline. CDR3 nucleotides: TGTGCCAGCAGCTACCGACAGTACAATGAGCAGTTCTTC. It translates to CASSYRQYNEQFF.

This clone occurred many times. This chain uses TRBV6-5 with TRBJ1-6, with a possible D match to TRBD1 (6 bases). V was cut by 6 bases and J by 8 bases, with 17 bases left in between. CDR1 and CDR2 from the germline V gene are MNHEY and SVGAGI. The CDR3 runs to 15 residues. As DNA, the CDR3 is TGTGCCAGCAGCCGGGACACCTTTTATGATTCACCCCTCCACTTT. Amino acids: CASSRDTFYDSPLHF.